The clone carrying this TCR beta chain was seen more than once but under ten times. TCRdb reanalysed the 5' RACE reads using MiXCR and keeps one entry per CDR3 protein. The sample lists about 210,000 distinct CDR3 sequences, over 9.5% occurring once. This sample was included in a study of T-cell memory formation after mild COVID-19. The sequenced material came from PBMCs or a T cell subset sorted from them (not recorded which). The TCR originated in a young man who had mild COVID-19 (a few samples of this study predate the infection). Cell type and time point are not known.

The CDR3 DNA follows: TGCGCCAGCAGCTTGGTGGCGGGGTACGAGCAGTACGTC. This encodes CASSLVAGYEQYV. The genes are TRBV5-1 and TRBJ2-7; D possibly corresponds to TRBD2 (6 bases). This CDR3 spans 13 amino acids. CDR1 and CDR2 from the germline V gene are SGHRS and YFSETQ. Deletions cut 0 bases from V and 4 bases from J, with 8 bases between.